This T cell receptor (beta chain) was documented in a study of blood T cell repertoires in COVID-19. Study-level information: PBMCs, B-cell-depleted T cells, or T cells were the source of the cDNA or gDNA that made up the material.

Germline assignment: CDR1 PRHDT and CDR2 FYEKMQ (reference sequence). Trimming left V 6 bases short and J 0 bases short, with 6 bases between. This CDR3 has 13 amino acids. Assay used: immunoSEQ multiplex PCR; TCRdb lists only in-frame clones, some missing. Here the sample spans some 83,000 clones, roughly 88% being singletons. Specimen: peripheral blood. The receptor was isolated from a man in his fifties with active COVID-19. This chain joins TRBV13 and TRBJ1-3, with D tentatively TRBD1 (6 bases). The CDR3, as DNA: TGTGCCAGCAGGGGGGCCTCTGGAAACACCATATATTTT. Its translation: CASRGASGNTIYF.